This TCR beta chain stems from a study of tumor-infiltrating lymphocytes in primary liver carcinoma (dated by TCRdb to about 2017). About the study as a whole: Between late 2015 and 2016, about 5 patients in China with histopathologically diagnosed primary liver carcinoma had surgical resection. Repertoires from technical replicates were highly reproducible, with mean shared-clone rates approximately 0.88 and correlation coefficients above 0.98. A total of some 35 specimens from 5 patients went through TCRbeta repertoire sequencing, namely 25 tumor regions, 5 adjacent noncancerous liver tissues and 5 peripheral blood samples. Each sample produced roughly 3.5 to 7.13 million productive TCRbeta reads, and read depth showed no significant difference between tissue types. For each liver tumor, the study sampled five regions along with adjacent normal tissue and blood, and applied TCRbeta repertoire sequencing, expression microarrays and whole-exome sequencing. Of the five patients, three men and two women aged 30 to 69 years, four had hepatocellular carcinoma and one had combined HCC and intrahepatic cholangiocarcinoma. The tumors of the five patients were staged as T1-T3 N0M0, with maximum diameters ranging from 4.2 to 10 cm. General study outcomes and caveats: Pairs of tumor regions showed greater repertoire overlap (mean around 36%) than tumor-adjacent pairs (17%) or tumor-blood pairs (about 15%), which is consistent with antigen-driven expansion. The top 250 clones made up a significantly larger repertoire fraction in tumors than in blood (p = 0.039). Because sequencing covered only the TCR beta chain and unpaired alpha chains were not captured, true repertoire diversity is likely underestimated. Only 4 or 5 patients were included in the study, and the authors note that the findings should be validated in a larger study. Because the samples were bulk and unsorted, CD4+ and CD8+ T cell repertoires could not be compared.

Note on this clonotype: The target of this receptor is not known. Without the conserved terminal phenylalanine or tryptophan, this CDR3 likely stems from a read error.

Using a constant-region primer and ProtoScript II reverse transcriptase, TCRbeta-specific cDNA was reverse-transcribed from roughly 460 ng total RNA. The TCRbeta libraries were prepared through three rounds of nested multiplex PCR following a slightly modified ARM-PCR procedure. A final 25-cycle PCR with Deep VentR polymerase added sample barcodes and Illumina adapters. Before sequencing, amplicons of 200-500 bp were gel-purified using a QIAquick gel extraction kit. The TCRbeta amplicons were sequenced with 250-bp paired-end reads on an Illumina HiSeq 2500. In the source study's methods: Quality trimming of reads was performed with Trimmomatic v0.33, and paired reads were merged with FLASH v1.2.11 so that full CDR3 sequences could be recovered. V, D and J germline segments were assigned to the rearranged TCRbeta sequences by MiGEC v1.2.1b. Clonotype statistics, along with Shannon-Wiener diversity indices, were calculated using VDJtools v1.0.0. Except for diversity analysis, only the 250 most abundant clonotypes of each sample were used in subsequent analyses to reduce sampling bias. Using fastp at Q25 and MiXCR, TCRdb reprocessed the public reads and kept productive beta chains. Each record represents a unique CDR3 protein, reported with the most common genes and DNA among its rows. These V and J calls rely on TCRdb rather than the paper's analysis. This sample is represented by 180,000 or so distinct CDR3 sequences; approximately 60% of them were singletons. The leading ten clones occupy roughly 76% of the sample.

TRIzol reagent was used to extract blood RNA from unsorted whole blood, while the DNeasy Blood & Tissue kit provided the germline DNA. Chronic HBV infection was present in the patients, and the patients were treatment-naive at sampling. Around 3.9 milliliters of peripheral blood were collected into K2EDTA tubes before surgery. The sequence was obtained from a man aged 40-50 years with primary liver carcinoma and hepatitis B virus infection. Sequenced: peripheral blood.

The CDR3 region has the sequence CASSRDSSGANVLTI. Here is the DNA: TGTGCCAGCAGTCGGGACAGCTCTGGGGCCAACGTCCTGACTATC. The V and J genes are TRBV6-5 and TRBJ2-6; 7 junctional bases match TRBD1. Taken from the germline V gene, the CDR1 and CDR2 loops are MNHEY and SVGAGI. 15 amino acids form the CDR3, both terminal residues included. The entry retains the CDR3 DNA only, 45 bases that are in frame from base 1. The V end gives up 5 bases and the J end 0 bases, leaving 1 base in the junction not matched to a gene.